The 31 T cell receptor beta chains reported below all come from one sample, sequenced in a study of coeliac disease. Profiled with immunoSEQ multiplex PCR; TCRdb holds only in-frame clones, not every one. The table shows around 5,000 clones, with around two thirds occurring only once. The specimen sequenced was lymphocytes from the gut lamina propria. The source of these receptors is a man in his sixties or seventies with active celiac disease.

V usage is TRBV9 and J usage is TRBJ2-4, with TRBD2 identical over 8 bases. Germline V gene data show CDR1 as SGDLS and CDR2 as YYNGEE. The CDR3 contains 17 residues. The ends lost 3 bases at V and 0 bases at J; junction bases unmatched: 8. The CDR3 protein is CASSAGGSQLAKNIQYF. CDR3 coding DNA: TGTGCCAGCAGCGCGGGGGGGTCTCAGCTAGCCAAAAACATTCAGTACTTC.

The rearrangement joins TRBV9 to TRBJ2-6, with 7 bases lining up with TRBD1. V gave up 3 bases and J gave up 0 bases; unmatched junction bases: 6. Germline V CDR1 and CDR2: SGDLS, YYNGEE. This CDR3 region has 17 residues. In DNA form, the CDR3 reads TGTGCCAGCAGCGCGGGACAGTACTACTCTGGGGCCAACGTCCTGACTTTC. Protein sequence: CASSAGQYYSGANVLTF. Using reference TRBV9 and TRBJ2-6 for the parts outside the CDR3, the full variable domain is DSGVTQTPKHLITATGQRVTLRCSPRSGDLSVYWYQQSLDQGLQFLIQYYNGEERAKGNILERFSAQQFPDLHSELNLSSLELGDSALYFCASSAGQYYSGANVLTFGAGSRLTVL.

The table lists this clone with a few counts. The chain joins TRBV28 to TRBJ1-2, with D unresolved. The CDR3 has 17 residues. Germline-derived CDR1 and CDR2 are MDHEN and SYDVKM. V was cut by 4 bases and J by 5 bases, with 23 bases left in between. CDR3 sequence: CASSSSPISGPGYGYTF. The CDR3 DNA sequence: TGTGCCAGCAGTTCAAGCCCAATCTCGGGTCCGGGATATGGCTACACCTTC.

The chain couples TRBV28 to TRBJ1-1; no clear D gene. V was pared by 6 bases and J by 0 bases, with 17 bases between. The CDR3 runs 16 residues. CDR1 is MDHEN, CDR2 SYDVKM, per germline. CDR3 DNA: TGTGCCAGCAGGCCATCTAGTGGCAGCATGAACACTGAAGCTTTCTTT. Protein product: CASRPSSGSMNTEAFF.

This chain links TRBV13 with TRBJ2-3; 7 bases are a match to TRBD1. The V gene's germline CDR1 is PRHDT and CDR2 FYEKMQ (reference sequence). V was clipped by 0 bases and J by 6 bases; unmatched bases: 6. This CDR3 contains 15 residues. CDR3 in amino acids: CASSLGTGIGDTQYF. Here the CDR3 DNA reads TGTGCCAGCAGCTTAGGGACAGGGATTGGCGATACGCAGTATTTT. Variable domain in full (rest from reference TRBV13 and TRBJ2-3): AAGVIQSPRHLIKEKRETATLKCYPIPRHDTVYWYQQGPGQDPQFLISFYEKMQSDKGSIPDRFSAQQFSDYHSELNMSSLELGDSALYFCASSLGTGIGDTQYFGPGTRLTVL.

This clone was counted once. CDR3 in amino acids: CASSVGGGPGELFF. CDR3 nucleotides: TGCGCCAGCAGCGTAGGCGGGGGCCCCGGGGAGCTGTTTTTT. J is TRBJ2-2 and V is TRBV5-1, with D perhaps TRBD2 (7 bases). CDR3 size: 14 residues. The germline V and J ends were trimmed by 4 bases and 6 bases, with 13 bases remaining between them. The V gene's germline CDR1 is SGHRS and CDR2 YFSETQ.

About this clone itself: Different DNA sequences within this sample yield the same CDR3. The chain joins TRBV6-5 to TRBJ2-7; D is unclear. CDR1 is MNHEY, CDR2 SVGAGI, per germline. With 0 bases removed from V and 0 bases from J, the gap between germline ends came to 9 bases. This CDR3 is built from 15 residues. The CDR3 sequence: CASSYSGGSSYEQYF. CDR3 DNA sequence: TGTGCCAGCAGTTACTCAGGCGGTTCCTCCTACGAGCAGTACTTC.

The rearrangement joins TRBV28 to TRBJ1-5; no clear D. V was trimmed by 8 bases and J by 2 bases, leaving 7 bases between them. Per the germline V gene, CDR1 is MDHEN and CDR2 is SYDVKM. The CDR3 has 12 residues. In DNA, the CDR3 is TGTGCCAGCCGGGGTGGCAATCAGCCCCAGCATTTT. Translation: CASRGGNQPQHF.

This chain joins TRBV2 and TRBJ2-7; 7 nucleotides match TRBD1. Germline V gives CDR1 SNHLY, CDR2 FYNNEI. The CDR3 covers 15 residues. V was clipped by 4 bases and J by 3 bases; unmatched bases: 9. CDR3 protein: CASSGTGKVGYEQYF. The CDR3 DNA sequence: TGTGCCAGCAGTGGGACAGGCAAGGTCGGCTACGAGCAGTACTTC.

V usage is TRBV27 and J usage is TRBJ1-1, with 8 bases identical to TRBD1. J was trimmed by 10 bases and V by 3 bases; bases with no gene match: 7. CDR3 size: 13 residues. In germline, CDR1 is MNHEY, CDR2 SMNVEV (reference sequence). The CDR3 DNA reads TGTGCCAGCAGTTTTACAGGGGGATTGGGAGCTTTCTTT. Translation: CASSFTGGLGAFF.

The chain carries TRBV7-2 and TRBJ1-1, with 8 bases identical to TRBD1. Germline loops: CDR1 SGHTA, CDR2 FQGNSA. The CDR3 runs to 17 residues. Losses at the gene ends were 2 bases for V and 0 bases for J; bases not matched to a gene: 8. CDR3 loop: CASSLQGQGGVNTEAFF. CDR3 DNA sequence: TGTGCCAGCAGCTTACAAGGACAGGGTGGAGTGAACACTGAAGCTTTCTTT. Complete variable domain (other parts from reference TRBV7-2 and TRBJ1-1): GAGVSQSPSNKVTEKGKDVELRCDPISGHTALYWYRQSLGQGLEFLIYFQGNSAPDKSGLPSDRFSAERTGGSVSTLTIQRTQQEDSAVYLCASSLQGQGGVNTEAFFGQGTRLTVV.

This clone was recorded a few times. V usage is TRBV28 and J usage is TRBJ2-2, with 9 bases that match TRBD1. The junction had 4 bases not matched to a gene; V was cut back by 6 bases and J by 5 bases. Germline values: CDR1 MDHEN, CDR2 SYDVKM. The CDR3 contains 14 residues. CDR3 sequence (DNA): TGTGCCAGCAGACAGGGGGCGCTTACCGGGGAGCTGTTTTTT. Translation: CASRQGALTGELFF.

The CDR3 here is CASSLESTGGNYGYTF. CDR3 bases: TGTGCCAGCAGCTTAGAATCCACAGGGGGGAACTATGGCTACACCTTC. The genes are TRBV7-2 and TRBJ1-2; 8 bases align to TRBD1. CDR3 length: 16 residues. The germline gives CDR1 SGHTA, CDR2 FQGNSA. The V gene end was trimmed by 1 base and the J gene end by 2 bases; junction bases not matched to a gene: 6.

The chain employs TRBV5-6 and TRBJ1-1; no reliable D call. Trimming stripped 2 bases from V and 3 bases from J, with 11 bases between. The CDR3 runs to 14 residues. Germline lookup yields CDR1 SGHDT and CDR2 YYEEEE. CDR3 coding DNA: TGTGCCAGCAGCTTATTGGAGGTTGACACTGAAGCTTTCTTT. Residues: CASSLLEVDTEAFF. The complete variable domain, with remaining parts taken from reference TRBV5-6 and TRBJ1-1, reads DAGVTQSPTHLIKTRGQQVTLRCSPKSGHDTVSWYQQALGQGPQFIFQYYEEEERQRGNFPDRFSGHQFPNYSSELNVNALLLGDSALYLCASSLLEVDTEAFFGQGTRLTVV.

The chain has TRBV6-5 and TRBJ2-3; possibly TRBD1 for D (6 bases). In germline, CDR1 is MNHEY, CDR2 SVGAGI. The V gene lost 5 bases and the J gene lost 6 bases, with 15 bases spanning the gap. The length of the CDR3 is 14 residues. The CDR3 reads CASSDPTGSDTQYF. CDR3 in DNA: TGTGCCAGCAGTGATCCTACAGGGAGCGATACGCAGTATTTT.

J is TRBJ1-2 and V is TRBV14, with TRBD1 matching 7 bases. The CDR3 loop spans 13 amino acids. The trim removed 2 bases at V and 7 bases at J, leaving 4 bases unmatched. Per the germline V gene, CDR1 is SGHDN and CDR2 is FVKESK. Here the CDR3 reads CASSQIRDSGYTF. CDR3 DNA: TGTGCCAGCAGCCAAATCCGGGACAGTGGCTACACCTTC.

The V and J genes are TRBV30 and TRBJ1-1, with TRBD1 identical over 9 bases. The CDR3 is made up of 16 amino acids. The germline V gene encodes CDR1 GTSNPN and CDR2 SVGIG (reference sequence). J lost 1 base, V lost 3 bases, and 9 bases had no gene match. Written as DNA, the CDR3 is TGTGCCTGGAGCTTAAGACCGGGACAGGGGAACACTGAAGCTTTCTTT. It translates to CAWSLRPGQGNTEAFF.

This clone was picked up a small number of times. The chain combines TRBV4-2 with TRBJ2-3; D perhaps matches TRBD2 (6 bases). Germline V lookup: CDR1 LGHNA, CDR2 YNFKEQ. V was clipped by 0 bases and J by 4 bases, with 14 bases between them. The CDR3 totals 16 residues. The CDR3 is CASSQDGTRSSDTQYF. CDR3 coding DNA: TGTGCCAGCAGCCAAGATGGGACTCGAAGTTCAGATACGCAGTATTTT.

This chain joins TRBV7-3 and TRBJ2-2, with 14 bases identical to TRBD2. Germline loops: CDR1 SGHTA, CDR2 FQGTGA. V dropped 1 base and J dropped 5; count of bases not matched to a gene: 3. This CDR3 is 17 amino acids long. The CDR3 region has the DNA TGTGCCAGCAGCTTAAGACTAGCGGGAGGGGGAACCGGGGAGCTGTTTTTT. It codes for CASSLRLAGGGTGELFF. Based on the CDR3 plus reference TRBV7-3 and TRBJ2-2, the full variable domain is GAGVSQTPSNKVTEKGKYVELRCDPISGHTALYWYRQSLGQGPEFLIYFQGTGAADDSGLPNDRFFAVRPEGSVSTLKIQRTERGDSAVYLCASSLRLAGGGTGELFFGEGSRLTVL.

This clone was seen more than once but under ten times. The chain is built from TRBV27 and TRBJ2-7; 8 bases align to TRBD2. Per the germline V gene, CDR1 is MNHEY and CDR2 is SMNVEV (reference sequence). The trim removed 1 base at V and 3 bases at J, leaving 8 bases unmatched. The CDR3 length is 16 residues. In DNA, the CDR3 is TGTGCCAGCAGTTTATTTTCGGGAGGGCTCTACTACGAGCAGTACTTC. Its translation: CASSLFSGGLYYEQYF.

The gene calls are TRBV11-3 and TRBJ2-2; D is possibly TRBD1 (6 bases). Germline V gene sequence: CDR1 SGHNT, CDR2 YENEEA. V gave up 4 bases and J gave up 5 bases, with 11 bases separating them. There are 14 residues in the CDR3. CDR3 region: CASSSRGGTGELFF. CDR3 DNA sequence: TGTGCCAGCAGCTCGAGAGGGGGAACCGGGGAGCTGTTTTTT.

J is TRBJ2-7 and V is TRBV10-2; D is possibly TRBD1 (6 bases). Looked up from germline, CDR1 is WSHSY and CDR2 is SAAADI. The ends were cut back, 3 bases at V and 5 bases at J, with 14 bases in the middle. CDR3 length: 14 residues. CDR3 amino acids: CASSDTPTGNEQYF. CDR3 nucleotide sequence: TGCGCCAGCAGTGACACCCCGACAGGTAACGAGCAGTACTTC.

The chain joins TRBV27 to TRBJ2-6; 7 bases are a match to TRBD2. Germline CDR1 MNHEY, CDR2 SMNVEV (reference sequence). The CDR3 covers 17 residues. After removal of 7 bases from V and 0 bases from J, the junction contained 9 bases not matched to a gene. CDR3 in amino acids: CASTSYGGFSGANVLTF. The CDR3 bases are TGTGCCAGCACGTCCTACGGGGGGTTCTCTGGGGCCAACGTCCTGACTTTC. Full variable domain (outside the CDR3, taken from reference TRBV27 and TRBJ2-6): EAQVTQNPRYLITVTGKKLTVTCSQNMNHEYMSWYRQDPGLGLRQIYYSMNVEVTDKGDVPEGYKVSRKEKRNFPLILESPSPNQTSLYFCASTSYGGFSGANVLTFGAGSRLTVL.

This chain uses TRBV7-8 with TRBJ2-1; no definite D call. With 7 bases removed from V and 0 bases from J, the gap between germline ends came to 13 bases. CDR3 length: 15 amino acids. Per the germline V gene, CDR1 is SGHVS and CDR2 is FQNEAQ. The CDR3 is CASKTAFSSYNEQFF. DNA of the CDR3: TGTGCCAGCAAAACAGCCTTTAGCTCCTACAATGAGCAGTTCTTC. The full variable domain, completed using reference TRBV7-8 and TRBJ2-1, is GAGVSQSPRYKVAKRGQDVALRCDPISGHVSLFWYQQALGQGPEFLTYFQNEAQLDKSGLPSDRFFAERPEGSVSTLKIQRTQQEDSAVYLCASKTAFSSYNEQFFGPGTRLTVL.

The J gene is TRBJ1-1, the V gene TRBV5-1; no clear D. Germline CDR1 SGHRS, CDR2 YFSETQ. This CDR3 has 14 residues. The V end was cut by 3 bases, the J end by 4 bases, with 13 bases between. The CDR3 bases are TGCGCCAGCAGCTGGGGAGCCCTAAGCACTGAAGCTTTCTTT. Amino acid sequence: CASSWGALSTEAFF.

The V call is TRBV21-1, the J call TRBJ2-7; TRBD2, the D gene given by the table, was not confirmed from the DNA. TRBV21-1 is a known pseudogene. The CDR3 is 14 amino acids. The CDR3 loop reads CASSKAGTSHEQYF. Here the CDR3 DNA reads TGTGCCAGCAGCAAAGCAGGGACTAGCCACGAGCAGTACTTC.

This clone was detected a few times. The CDR3 nucleotides read TGTGCCTGGGGGCCAGGGACAGTAAAACTGTTTTTT. Its protein product is CAWGPGTVKLFF. The chain has TRBV30 and TRBJ1-4; 7 bases align to TRBD1. Germline loops: CDR1 GTSNPN, CDR2 SVGIG (reference sequence). The V and J ends lost 5 bases and 10 bases, in that order; junction bases with no gene match: 7. This CDR3 has 12 residues.

The V and J genes are TRBV5-1 and TRBJ2-2; 7 bases agree with TRBD1. The CDR3 consists of 15 residues. The germline gives CDR1 SGHRS, CDR2 YFSETQ. J lost 3 bases, V lost 2 bases, and 4 bases had no gene match. The CDR3 protein is CASSLRGPDTGELFF. CDR3 nucleotides: TGCGCCAGCAGCTTAAGGGGGCCGGACACCGGGGAGCTGTTTTTT.

The V gene is TRBV7-9, the J gene TRBJ2-3, with 14 bases identical to TRBD2. J was trimmed by 5 bases and V by 6 bases; bases with no gene match: 10. CDR1 SEHNR and CDR2 FQNEAQ come from the germline V gene (reference sequence). This CDR3 has 17 amino acids. In DNA form, the CDR3 reads TGTGCCAGCAGGGGGACTAGCGGGAGTATTCTGGGAGATACGCAGTATTTT. Translating gives CASRGTSGSILGDTQYF.

The chain carries TRBV30 and TRBJ1-2; D gene ambiguous. Trimming removed 0 bases from V and 8 bases from J, with 13 bases in between. This CDR3 contains 13 residues. CDR1 GTSNPN and CDR2 SVGIG come from the germline V gene (reference sequence). CDR3 coding DNA: TGTGCCTGGAGTGTAATGTTCTATCGAGGCTACACCTTC. It specifies CAWSVMFYRGYTF.

This clone showed up just once. Within the sample, other DNA sequences also encode this same CDR3. This chain joins TRBV15 and TRBJ2-1, with TRBD2 matching over 9 bases. The V segment lost 1 base and the J segment 10 bases; nucleotides outside the gene matches: 8. Per the germline V gene, CDR1 is LNHNV and CDR2 is YYDKDF (reference sequence). This CDR3 contains 15 residues. Here the CDR3 reads CATSRGGSGGPEQFF. CDR3 in DNA: TGTGCCACCAGCAGAGGTGGCAGCGGGGGGCCCGAGCAGTTCTTC.